This is a list of T cell receptor beta chains from one sample in a study of blood T cell repertoires in COVID-19. The protocol was immunoSEQ multiplex PCR, while the TCRdb copy is restricted to in-frame clones and leaves out a portion. The sample includes fewer than 350,000 clones, around 90% seen only once; the top ten take 2.3%. Sequencing input: PBMCs or T cells enriched from blood (not recorded which). These receptor sequences come from a woman in her thirties or forties with acute COVID-19. The CDR3 runs from the conserved cysteine through the conserved F or W. The D gene is left open where the match is weak. Clone sizes are given selectively: once, few, many, or a class where the clone is expanded.

J gene: TRBJ1-4
clone size: -
V gene: TRBV11-3
D gene: TRBD1
CDR3 protein: CASSFTGGREKLFF
CDR3 DNA: TGTGCCAGCAGCTTTACAGGGGGCAGGGAAAAACTGTTTTTT

J gene: TRBJ2-1
clone size: few
V gene: TRBV4-2
D gene: TRBD2
CDR3 protein: CASSGSGRVYNEQFF
CDR3 DNA: TGTGCCAGCAGCGGAAGCGGGAGGGTTTACAATGAGCAGTTCTTC

J gene: TRBJ2-1
clone size: once
V gene: TRBV9
D gene: -
CDR3 protein: CASSVGGDAFNEQFF
CDR3 DNA: TGTGCCAGCAGCGTAGGGGGGGACGCTTTCAATGAGCAGTTCTTC

J gene: TRBJ2-2
clone size: -
V gene: TRBV25-1
D gene: -
CDR3 protein: CASHGGATGTGELFF
CDR3 DNA: TGTGCCAGCCATGGGGGGGCCACCGGGACCGGGGAGCTGTTTTTT

J gene: TRBJ2-7
clone size: -
V gene: TRBV9
D gene: TRBD1
CDR3 protein: CASSAHPGQGAMDQYF
CDR3 DNA: TGTGCCAGCAGCGCGCATCCGGGACAGGGGGCTATGGACCAGTACTTC

J gene: TRBJ2-6
clone size: -
V gene: TRBV9
D gene: TRBD2
CDR3 protein: CASSPTLTSGRRAGANVLTF
CDR3 DNA: TGTGCCAGCAGCCCTACCTTGACTAGCGGGAGACGAGCTGGGGCCAACGTCCTGACTTTC

J gene: TRBJ1-2
clone size: -
V gene: TRBV7-3
D gene: TRBD1
CDR3 protein: CASSLTTGGHYGYTF
CDR3 DNA: TGTGCCAGCAGCTTAACGACAGGGGGCCACTATGGCTACACCTTC

J gene: TRBJ2-2
clone size: -
V gene: TRBV27
D gene: -
CDR3 protein: CASSSSSGSTGELFF
CDR3 DNA: TGTGCCAGCAGTTCCTCGTCGGGGAGCACCGGGGAGCTGTTTTTT

J gene: TRBJ2-7
clone size: -
V gene: TRBV18
D gene: -
CDR3 protein: CASSPGLALSSGEQYF
CDR3 DNA: TGTGCCAGCTCACCTGGTCTCGCCCTCTCCTCGGGCGAGCAGTACTTC

J gene: TRBJ1-6
clone size: -
V gene: TRBV18
D gene: TRBD1
CDR3 protein: CASSPPTGTGISPLHF
CDR3 DNA: TGTGCCAGCTCACCACCTACCGGGACAGGGATTTCACCCCTCCACTTT

J gene: TRBJ2-5
clone size: -
V gene: TRBV7-9
D gene: TRBD2
CDR3 protein: CASSESSGRNQETQYF
CDR3 DNA: TGTGCCAGCAGCGAATCTAGCGGGAGGAACCAAGAGACCCAGTACTTC

J gene: TRBJ1-1
clone size: -
V gene: TRBV25-1
D gene: -
CDR3 protein: CASSPSGRVTEAFF
CDR3 DNA: TGTGCCAGCAGTCCGTCAGGGAGGGTCACTGAAGCTTTCTTT

J gene: TRBJ2-3
clone size: once
V gene: TRBV9
D gene: TRBD2
CDR3 protein: CASSGSGEADTQYF
CDR3 DNA: TGTGCCAGCAGCGGTAGCGGGGAGGCAGATACGCAGTATTTT

J gene: TRBJ2-5
clone size: once
V gene: TRBV5-3
D gene: -
CDR3 protein: CARSPHMRAMGETQYF
CDR3 DNA: TGTGCCAGAAGCCCTCACATGCGGGCCATGGGGGAGACCCAGTACTTC

J gene: TRBJ2-1
clone size: -
V gene: TRBV24-1
D gene: TRBD2
CDR3 protein: CATSLGAGGRNEQFF
CDR3 DNA: TGTGCCACCAGTCTTGGGGCGGGAGGGAGGAATGAGCAGTTCTTC

J gene: TRBJ1-2
clone size: -
V gene: TRBV2
D gene: -
CDR3 protein: CASAPAAGDPNYGYTF
CDR3 DNA: TGTGCCAGCGCACCGGCGGCAGGGGATCCTAACTATGGCTACACCTTC

J gene: TRBJ1-5
clone size: -
V gene: TRBV11-2
D gene: -
CDR3 protein: CASSLGTGTRNQPQHF
CDR3 DNA: TGTGCCAGCAGCTTAGGGACCGGGACAAGAAATCAGCCCCAGCATTTT

J gene: TRBJ2-5
clone size: once
V gene: TRBV5-1
D gene: TRBD2
CDR3 protein: CASSFSLAGGIRERETQYF
CDR3 DNA: TGCGCCAGCAGCTTTTCGCTAGCGGGGGGCATAAGAGAGAGGGAGACCCAGTACTTC

J gene: TRBJ2-7
clone size: -
V gene: TRBV6-2/TRBV6-3
D gene: -
CDR3 protein: CASSSGVLGQYF
CDR3 DNA: TGTGCCAGCAGTTCCGGGGTCTTGGGGCAGTACTTC

J gene: TRBJ1-1
clone size: once
V gene: TRBV19
D gene: TRBD1
CDR3 protein: CASSMHKYGQGNPEAFF
CDR3 DNA: TGTGCCAGTAGTATGCACAAGTACGGACAGGGGAATCCTGAAGCTTTCTTT

J gene: TRBJ2-3
clone size: -
V gene: TRBV9
D gene: TRBD2
CDR3 protein: CASSARTSESTDTQYF
CDR3 DNA: TGTGCCAGCAGCGCCCGGACTAGCGAGAGCACAGATACGCAGTATTTT

J gene: TRBJ1-1
clone size: -
V gene: TRBV4-1
D gene: -
CDR3 protein: CASSQGLGGAEMNTEAFF
CDR3 DNA: TGCGCCAGCAGCCAAGGCTTGGGGGGGGCGGAGATGAACACTGAAGCTTTCTTT

J gene: TRBJ2-5
clone size: -
V gene: TRBV18
D gene: -
CDR3 protein: CASSPWKGKAETQYF
CDR3 DNA: TGTGCCAGCTCACCATGGAAGGGGAAGGCAGAGACCCAGTACTTC

J gene: TRBJ1-1
clone size: once
V gene: TRBV21-1
D gene: -
CDR3 protein: CASSKVDRASEAFF
CDR3 DNA: TGTGCCAGCAGCAAAGTGGACAGGGCCTCTGAAGCTTTCTTT